The clone carrying this T cell receptor beta chain was counted many times. What it binds is unknown. This sample was taken from a study of human T cells and chemical hapten exposure. Study information: Per-sample TCR yield variation was attributed mainly to small pooled library volume differences. Study conclusions and caveats: TCRs exceeding 1 in 1000 frequency stayed unchanged with DPC sensitization.

The time point here: patch test 2, 6 weeks after DPC sensitization. Treatment described: therapeutic diphenylcyclopropenone sensitization with weekly scalp DPC. Patches went on only after blood had been drawn each time. TCRdb re-analysed the RACE reads in MiXCR, keeping a single row per CDR3 protein. Of about 82,000 distinct CDR3 sequences listed, 6.6% are singletons. The CDR3 has 14 residues. Deletions cut 1 base from V and 2 bases from J, with 7 bases between. The input for sequencing was whole blood, taken in connection with sensitization to the hapten diphenylcyclopropenone (DPC). This sequence was found in a woman aged 25 to 45 with alopecia areata. Some clones in this sample may be carry-over from other donors' samples. The chain links TRBV12-3 or TRBV12-4 to TRBJ2-3; D gene ambiguous. In DNA, the CDR3 is TGTGCCAGCAGTTTAGTCCAGATCACAGATACGCAGTATTTT. Translating it yields CASSLVQITDTQYF.